Shown below are 29 T cell receptor beta chains from a single sample sequenced in a study of T cell responses to AZD1222 COVID-19 vaccine. Profiled with immunoSEQ multiplex PCR; TCRdb holds only in-frame clones, not every one. The repertoire consists of 99,000 or so clones, with roughly 90% occurring once and the leading ten covering about 2.5%. Specimen: peripheral blood, collected on day 0 of AZD1222 vaccination. The source is an adult in good health.

About this clone itself: Other DNA sequences from this sample encode an identical CDR3 as well. The V call is TRBV7-8, the J call TRBJ1-5, with TRBD1 matching over 8 bases. Per germline, CDR1 SGHVS and CDR2 FQNEAQ. Losses at the gene ends were 6 bases for V and 1 base for J; bases not matched to a gene: 2. This CDR3 is built from 14 residues. Written as DNA, the CDR3 is TGTGCCAGCAGGCAGGGGGCCAGCAATCAGCCCCAGCATTTT. Its protein product is CASRQGASNQPQHF.

The V gene is TRBV5-4, the J gene TRBJ2-1; tentatively, D is TRBD2 (6 bases). The CDR3 extends over 15 amino acids. Germline loops: CDR1 SGHNT, CDR2 YYREEE (reference sequence). Trimming took off 4 bases at V and 0 bases at J, with 11 bases between the two ends. As DNA, the CDR3 is TGTGCCAGCAGCGGGGACTGGAGCTCCTACAATGAGCAGTTCTTC. This codes for CASSGDWSSYNEQFF.

The V and J genes are TRBV4-3 and TRBJ2-1; D uncertain. The CDR3 runs to 15 residues. Germline V gives CDR1 LGHNA, CDR2 YSLEER. The V end was cut by 0 bases, the J end by 8 bases, with 14 bases between. CDR3 sequence reads: CASSQDWMGGYEQFF. DNA for the CDR3: TGCGCCAGCAGCCAAGATTGGATGGGTGGTTATGAGCAGTTCTTC.

This clone was observed once. This rearrangement joins TRBV5-4 to TRBJ1-3; 10 nucleotides align to TRBD1. V was clipped by 4 bases and J by 6 bases; unmatched bases: 4. From germline, CDR1 is SGHNT and CDR2 YYREEE (reference sequence). This CDR3 is 14 amino acids long. As DNA, the CDR3 is TGTGCCAGCAGCCCGGGACAGGGGAAAAACACCATATATTTT. This codes for CASSPGQGKNTIYF.

The chain joins TRBV3-1 (or the pseudogene TRBV3-2) to TRBJ2-7; D may be TRBD1 or TRBD2 (5 bases each). The germline gives CDR1 LGHDT, CDR2 YNNKEL (reference sequence). Trimming removed 7 bases from V and 1 base from J, with 14 bases in between. The CDR3 extends over 14 amino acids. CDR3 bases: TGTGCCAGCACCCCGAGGGGTGGATCCTACGAGCAGTACTTC. It is translated as CASTPRGGSYEQYF.

The chain has TRBV15 and TRBJ1-5; D is possibly TRBD1 (5 bases). The CDR3 consists of 14 residues. V was cut by 1 base and J by 1 base, with 5 bases left in between. In germline, CDR1 is LNHNV, CDR2 YYDKDF (reference sequence). Here the CDR3 reads CATSRAGSNQPQHF. The DNA for the CDR3 is TGTGCCACCAGCAGAGCAGGGAGCAATCAGCCCCAGCATTTT.

J is TRBJ1-4 and V is TRBV28; no firm D call. Germline V lookup: CDR1 MDHEN, CDR2 SYDVKM. This CDR3 has 15 residues. Trimming pared 5 bases from V and 4 bases from J, leaving 14 bases between. The DNA for the CDR3 is TGTGCCAGCAGTCTCCTTTTACAGTATAATGAAAAACTGTTTTTT. It codes for CASSLLLQYNEKLFF.

This rearrangement joins TRBV9 to TRBJ2-1, with D uncertain. The CDR3 spans 14 residues. Per the germline V gene, CDR1 is SGDLS and CDR2 is YYNGEE. With 0 bases removed from V and 4 bases from J, the gap between germline ends came to 8 bases. In DNA form, the CDR3 reads TGTGCCAGCAGCGTAGGAGGAATTTACAATGAGCAGTTCTTC. Amino acid sequence: CASSVGGIYNEQFF.

CDR3 bases: TGTGCCAGCAGCTCGAAGACAGGGGGCTTGCCCCGCGAGCAGTTCTTC. As protein: CASSSKTGGLPREQFF. The chain is built from TRBV5-4 and TRBJ2-1, with 10 bases that match TRBD1. This CDR3 region has 16 residues. CDR1 and CDR2 from the germline V gene are SGHNT and YYREEE (reference sequence). V shed 3 bases, J shed 10 bases, and the junction held 13 bases outside the gene matches. The complete variable domain, with remaining parts taken from reference TRBV5-4 and TRBJ2-1, reads ETGVTQSPTHLIKTRGQQVTLRCSSQSGHNTVSWYQQALGQGPQFIFQYYREEENGRGNFPPRFSGLQFPNYSSELNVNALELDDSALYLCASSSKTGGLPREQFFGPGTRLTVL.

V usage is TRBV7-8 and J usage is TRBJ2-7; 7 bases fit TRBD1. The germline gives CDR1 SGHVS, CDR2 FQNEAQ. The CDR3 sequence is 17 residues long. The V segment lost 5 bases and the J segment 4 bases; nucleotides outside the gene matches: 17. The DNA for the CDR3 is TGTGCCAGCAGCCTTAGTGACCGACAGGGATCCTCATACGAGCAGTACTTC. This codes for CASSLSDRQGSSYEQYF.

The rearrangement uses TRBV19 and TRBJ1-2, with a possible D match to TRBD1 (5 bases). The CDR3 loop spans 13 amino acids. Germline V gene lookup returns CDR1 LNHDA and CDR2 SQIVND (reference sequence). V was clipped by 7 bases and J by 5 bases, with 14 bases between them. The CDR3 DNA is TGTGCCAGTACCCCCGGGACTGCTTATGGCTACACCTTC. It yields the protein CASTPGTAYGYTF.

The chain links TRBV7-8 to TRBJ1-2; 7 bases agree with TRBD1. The V gene's germline CDR1 is SGHVS and CDR2 FQNEAQ. J gave up 8 bases and V 5 bases, and 5 bases lay outside the gene matches. The CDR3 spans 12 residues. CDR3 DNA sequence: TGTGCCAGCAGCCGGGACAGCTGGGGCTACACCTTC. Translation gives CASSRDSWGYTF.

This sequence joins TRBV7-9 and TRBJ2-3; D remains ambiguous. CDR3 length: 15 residues. Between the trimmed V and J ends, which lost 5 bases and 0 bases, there was a span of 12 bases. In germline, CDR1 is SEHNR, CDR2 FQNEAQ (reference sequence). DNA for the CDR3: TGTGCCAGCAGCCCCGGAGCCCCTAGCACAGATACGCAGTATTTT. Translated: CASSPGAPSTDTQYF.

The rearrangement uses TRBV11-3 and TRBJ2-7; 10 bases map to TRBD2. Germline V gene sequence: CDR1 SGHNT, CDR2 YENEEA. J gave up 0 bases and V 0 bases, and 8 bases lay outside the gene matches. There are 18 residues in the CDR3. The chain's CDR3 is CASSLDSSGGRDSYEQYF. CDR3 in DNA: TGTGCCAGCAGCTTAGACTCTAGCGGGGGAAGAGACTCCTACGAGCAGTACTTC.

The rearrangement joins TRBV19 to TRBJ1-1; 12 bases are shared with TRBD1. V was clipped by 6 bases and J by 5 bases; unmatched bases: 16. The germline V gene encodes CDR1 LNHDA and CDR2 SQIVND (reference sequence). The CDR3 sequence is 18 residues long. The CDR3 loop reads CASRVIKGQGARETEAFF. The DNA of the CDR3 is TGTGCCAGTAGAGTAATAAAGGGACAGGGGGCGAGAGAGACTGAAGCTTTCTTT.

This chain connects TRBV28 to TRBJ2-7; possibly TRBD1 for D (6 bases). The CDR3 has 15 residues. Germline CDR1 MDHEN, CDR2 SYDVKM. Trimming took off 6 bases at V and 2 bases at J, with 17 bases between the two ends. The CDR3, as DNA: TGTGCCAGCAGGGGAACAGGGACCGAGACCTACGAGCAGTACTTC. It yields the protein CASRGTGTETYEQYF.

In this sample, this clone turned up once. The rearrangement links TRBV19 to TRBJ2-5, with 12 bases aligning to TRBD2. The CDR3 has 16 amino acids. Germline CDR1 and CDR2: LNHDA and SQIVND (reference sequence). V lost 5 bases and J lost 4; bases outside the gene matches: 8. CDR3: CASSPLAGGPGETQYF. The CDR3 nucleotides are TGTGCCAGTAGTCCCCTAGCGGGAGGGCCGGGAGAGACCCAGTACTTC. Full variable domain (outside the CDR3, taken from reference TRBV19 and TRBJ2-5): DGGITQSPKYLFRKEGQNVTLSCEQNLNHDAMYWYRQDPGQGLRLIYYSQIVNDFQKGDIAEGYSVSREKKESFPLTVTSAQKNPTAFYLCASSPLAGGPGETQYFGPGTRLLVL.

This clone was seen a single time. CDR3 loop: CASSYGRGGGGTQYF. CDR3 nucleotide sequence: TGTGCCAGCAGTTATGGACGGGGGGGCGGAGGGACCCAGTACTTC. The chain recombines TRBV6-2 or TRBV6-3 with TRBJ2-5, with 8 bases aligning to TRBD2. The CDR3 covers 15 residues. V shed 3 bases and J 7 bases; nucleotides not matched to a gene: 10. Germline CDR1 is MNHEY and CDR2 is SVGEGT.

Concerning this clone: The same CDR3 can be traced to other DNA sequences in this sample. The V and J genes are TRBV11-3 and TRBJ2-5; no definite D call. V was cut by 4 bases and J by 7 bases, with 7 bases left in between. Germline CDR1 is SGHNT and CDR2 is YENEEA. The length of the CDR3 is 11 residues. This CDR3 reads CASSSGGTQYF. CDR3 bases: TGTGCCAGCAGCTCCGGTGGGACCCAGTACTTC.

The chain joins TRBV2 to TRBJ2-5; D not resolved. The CDR3 contains 11 residues. From germline, CDR1 is SNHLY and CDR2 FYNNEI. V shed 5 bases and J shed 4 bases, with 5 bases lying between them. CDR3 sequence reads: CASSFVETQYF. Written as DNA, the CDR3 is TGTGCCAGCAGTTTCGTAGAGACCCAGTACTTC.

The DNA of the CDR3 is TGCGCCAGCAGCCTTAAGGGGGAGGGCAATCAGCCCCAGCATTTT. This translates into CASSLKGEGNQPQHF. V is TRBV4-1 and J is TRBJ1-5, with D perhaps TRBD1 (6 bases). This CDR3 has 15 residues. Germline V gene data show CDR1 as MGHRA and CDR2 as YSYEKL. Trimming removed 4 bases at V and 2 bases at J, with 12 bases between.

The CDR3 loop is CASSAGHSNTEAFF. The DNA for the CDR3 is TGTGCCAGCTCAGCGGGACATTCGAACACTGAAGCTTTCTTT. The rearrangement links TRBV18 to TRBJ1-1; possible D gene TRBD1, 6 bases. Looked up from germline, CDR1 is KGHSH and CDR2 is LQKENI. CDR3 size: 14 residues. Trimming stripped 5 bases from V and 1 base from J, with 11 bases between.

The V call is TRBV3-1 (or the pseudogene TRBV3-2), the J call TRBJ2-3; D is unclear. CDR3 length: 16 amino acids. V lost 4 bases, J lost 5 bases, and 19 bases lay in between. CDR1 and CDR2 from the germline V gene are LGHDT and YNNKEL (reference sequence). The CDR3 sequence is CASSPRSARREDTQYF. Written as DNA, the CDR3 is TGTGCCAGCAGCCCCCGCTCCGCCCGGCGTGAAGATACGCAGTATTTT.

In this sample, this clone turned up a few times. The chain recombines TRBV2 with TRBJ1-6; D remains unclear. This CDR3 is built from 15 residues. Germline lookup yields CDR1 SNHLY and CDR2 FYNNEI. Trimming removed 6 bases at V and 0 bases at J, with 9 bases between. The CDR3 DNA reads as TGTGCCAGCAGGGCGGCAAGCTCCTATAATTCACCCCTCCACTTT. Amino acids: CASRAASSYNSPLHF.

This clone turned up a few times. V usage is TRBV6-5 and J usage is TRBJ1-1; the match to TRBD1 covers 10 bases. The junction had 5 bases not matched to a gene; V was cut back by 9 bases and J by 1 base. The CDR3 loop spans 14 amino acids. The germline V gene has CDR1 MNHEY and CDR2 SVGAGI. CDR3 sequence: CASGGTGANTEAFF. The CDR3 region has the DNA TGTGCCAGTGGGGGGACAGGGGCGAACACTGAAGCTTTCTTT.

The chain recombines TRBV3-1 (or the pseudogene TRBV3-2) with TRBJ1-3; 7 bases are shared with TRBD1. V lost 2 bases and J lost 2; bases outside the gene matches: 3. The CDR3 runs 15 residues. CDR1 LGHDT and CDR2 YNNKEL come from the germline V gene (reference sequence). CDR3 loop: CASSQTGDPGNTIYF. The CDR3 DNA is TGTGCCAGCAGCCAAACAGGGGACCCTGGAAACACCATATATTTT.

The V gene is TRBV3-1 (or the pseudogene TRBV3-2), the J gene TRBJ1-1; D gene ambiguous. CDR1 LGHDT and CDR2 YNNKEL come from the germline V gene (reference sequence). The CDR3 sequence is 14 residues long. Trimming shortened V by 1 base and J by 0 bases, and 6 bases separated the two germline ends. CDR3 coding DNA: TGTGCCAGCAGCCAAGCGAAGGTGAACACTGAAGCTTTCTTT. This codes for CASSQAKVNTEAFF.

This sequence joins TRBV2 and TRBJ1-1; a weak D match, TRBD1 (5 bases). The CDR3 runs 15 residues. CDR1 is SNHLY and CDR2 is FYNNEI in the germline V gene. Trimming removed 5 bases from V and 1 base from J, with 14 bases in between. The CDR3 nucleotides read TGTGCCAGCAGTCCACCCCGGGGCTGGAACACTGAAGCTTTCTTT. Translating gives CASSPPRGWNTEAFF.

The V gene is TRBV5-1, the J gene TRBJ1-1; D is perhaps TRBD1 (6 bases). Germline CDR1 is SGHRS and CDR2 is YFSETQ. This CDR3 region has 14 residues. Between the trimmed V and J ends, which lost 3 bases and 0 bases, there was a span of 9 bases. CDR3 residues: CASSWTEMNTEAFF. Written as DNA, the CDR3 is TGCGCCAGCAGCTGGACAGAAATGAACACTGAAGCTTTCTTT.